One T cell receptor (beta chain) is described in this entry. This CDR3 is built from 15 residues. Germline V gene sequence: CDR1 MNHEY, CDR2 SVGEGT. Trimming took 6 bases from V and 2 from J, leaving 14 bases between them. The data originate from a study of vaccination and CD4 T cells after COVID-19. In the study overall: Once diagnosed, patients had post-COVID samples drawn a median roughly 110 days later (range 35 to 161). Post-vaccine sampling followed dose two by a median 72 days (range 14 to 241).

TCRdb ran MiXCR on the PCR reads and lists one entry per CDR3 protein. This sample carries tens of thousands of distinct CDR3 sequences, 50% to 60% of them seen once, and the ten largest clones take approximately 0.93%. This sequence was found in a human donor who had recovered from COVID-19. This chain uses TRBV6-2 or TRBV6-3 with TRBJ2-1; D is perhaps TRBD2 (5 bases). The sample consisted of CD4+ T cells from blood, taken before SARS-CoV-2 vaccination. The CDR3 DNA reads TGTGCCAGCAGCTCCTTGCGGGCGACCTACAATGAGCAGTTCTTC. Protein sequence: CASSSLRATYNEQFF.